This TCR beta chain was sequenced in a study of blood T cell repertoires in COVID-19. Trimming removed 7 bases at V and 5 bases at J, with 18 bases between. Germline-derived CDR1 and CDR2 are MNHEY and SVGAGI. The CDR3 is 14 residues long. Authors' data handling: Amplification of reference gene primers was used by the study to estimate nucleated cell counts. Libraries were prepared by immunoSEQ multiplex PCR; TCRdb keeps only in-frame clonotypes and omits some of them. The V and J calls and clone size were taken over from that table, and D and trimming were inferred from the DNA. The sample records hundreds of thousands of clones, approximately 89% being singletons.

The sequenced sample was peripheral blood. V usage is TRBV6-5 and J usage is TRBJ2-7; D ambiguous. This receptor was taken from an older woman with acute or convalescent COVID-19. The CDR3 region is CASIPSPGGHEQYF. The DNA of the CDR3 is TGTGCCAGCATACCCTCTCCAGGTGGGCACGAGCAGTACTTC.